These T cell receptor beta chains were read from a single sample in a study of spatial heterogeneity in lung cancer. Each CDR3 protein gets one entry after TCRdb re-called the 5' RACE reads with MiXCR. The data show 20,000 or so distinct CDR3 sequences, 7.5% seen once. The sample was lung tumor tissue, taken at surgery. The receptors derive from a male donor with early-stage non-small cell lung cancer. The CDR3 runs from the conserved cysteine through the conserved F or W. D genes are given only for firm matches. Some rows mark clone size as missing; the rest say once, few, many or name a class of expanded clone.

TRBJ2-7 many TRBV27 . CASSFQGKSREQYF TGTGCCAGCAGTTTCCAGGGGAAATCTAGGGAGCAGTACTTC
TRBJ2-3 many TRBV11-2 . CASSLDQGDTQYF TGTGCCAGCAGCTTAGATCAAGGGGATACGCAGTATTTT
TRBJ2-7 many TRBV20-1 . CSAMDRRNYEQYF TGCAGTGCTATGGACAGACGAAACTACGAGCAGTACTTC
TRBJ1-6 many TRBV4-2 . CASSQGAREQVTF TGTGCCAGCAGCCAAGGGGCGCGTGAACAGGTGACTTTT
TRBJ1-1 many TRBV5-1 . CASSLLGTEAFF TGCGCCAGCAGCTTGCTGGGCACTGAAGCTTTCTTT
TRBJ2-5 many TRBV7-3 TRBD2 CASSQTSGVQETQYF TGTGCCAGCAGCCAGACTAGCGGGGTCCAAGAGACCCAGTACTTC
TRBJ1-2 many TRBV10-1 . CASSESGTPRNYGYTF TGCGCCAGCAGTGAGTCCGGCACTCCAAGGAACTATGGCTACACCTTC
TRBJ1-1 many TRBV30 . CASGKGVTEAFF TGTGCCTCCGGTAAAGGAGTCACTGAAGCTTTCTTT
TRBJ1-2 . TRBV7-2 . CASSSSGGAYGYTF TGTGCCAGCAGCTCCAGTGGGGGGGCGTATGGCTACACCTTC
TRBJ2-1 many TRBV14 . CASSPPGGLGNEQFF TGTGCCAGCAGCCCACCAGGAGGACTTGGCAATGAGCAGTTCTTC
TRBJ2-2 . TRBV5-1 . CASSESGPLGELFF TGCGCCAGCAGCGAGAGCGGGCCGCTCGGGGAGCTGTTTTTT
TRBJ1-3 many TRBV7-9 . CASSTAADSGNTIYF TGTGCCAGCAGTACAGCGGCTGATTCTGGAAACACCATATATTTT
TRBJ2-5 many TRBV5-1 TRBD1 CASSFQGAEAQYF TGCGCCAGCAGCTTCCAGGGGGCTGAGGCCCAGTACTTC
TRBJ1-2 many TRBV9 . CASSPPGGSAAGGYTF TGTGCCAGCAGCCCCCCCGGGGGATCTGCGGCCGGCGGCTACACCTTC
TRBJ1-6 few TRBV20-1 TRBD1 CSAPSPGTGGAVVPSPLHF TGCAGTGCTCCCAGCCCCGGGACAGGGGGCGCCGTGGTTCCGTCACCCCTCCACTTT
TRBJ2-5 . TRBV12-3/TRBV12-4 TRBD1 CASSPNTGGGQETQYF TGTGCCAGCAGTCCAAACACAGGGGGCGGACAAGAGACCCAGTACTTC
TRBJ1-6 many TRBV30 . CAWTRTRLVGGSPLHF TGTGCCTGGACCCGAACACGCCTGGTTGGAGGTTCACCCCTCCACTTT
TRBJ2-3 many TRBV20-1 TRBD2 CSARDPLAGDFRYF TGCAGTGCTAGAGATCCCCTAGCGGGGGACTTTCGGTATTTT
TRBJ2-3 . TRBV4-2 TRBD2 CASSQDPRGGGTDTQYF TGTGCCAGCAGCCAAGATCCGCGGGGGGGAGGCACAGATACGCAGTATTTT
TRBJ2-7 many TRBV18 . CASSPGLEGGVSYEQYF TGTGCCAGCTCACCCGGGTTGGAGGGTGGAGTCTCCTACGAGCAGTACTTC
TRBJ1-1 many TRBV29-1 . CSVEQGTEAFF TGCAGCGTTGAACAGGGGACTGAAGCTTTCTTT
TRBJ2-3 many TRBV28 . CASRARTDTQYF TGTGCCAGCAGGGCCCGCACAGATACGCAGTATTTT
TRBJ2-2 medium-sized TRBV9 . CASSVNTGELFF TGTGCCAGCAGCGTGAACACCGGGGAGCTGTTTTTT
TRBJ2-1 medium-sized TRBV28 TRBD1 CASRAPRDRVVQNEQFF TGTGCCAGCAGAGCCCCCCGGGACAGGGTTGTACAAAATGAGCAGTTCTTC
TRBJ2-5 few TRBV3-1 TRBD1 CASSQVWGQGETQYF TGTGCCAGCAGCCAAGTTTGGGGACAGGGCGAGACCCAGTACTTC
TRBJ2-7 few TRBV20-1 . CSAKEMREQYF TGCAGTGCTAAAGAAATGAGAGAGCAGTACTTC
TRBJ1-3 many TRBV27 . CASSLSAPASPRNTIYF TGTGCCAGCAGTTTATCGGCACCGGCCTCACCGAGAAACACCATATATTTT